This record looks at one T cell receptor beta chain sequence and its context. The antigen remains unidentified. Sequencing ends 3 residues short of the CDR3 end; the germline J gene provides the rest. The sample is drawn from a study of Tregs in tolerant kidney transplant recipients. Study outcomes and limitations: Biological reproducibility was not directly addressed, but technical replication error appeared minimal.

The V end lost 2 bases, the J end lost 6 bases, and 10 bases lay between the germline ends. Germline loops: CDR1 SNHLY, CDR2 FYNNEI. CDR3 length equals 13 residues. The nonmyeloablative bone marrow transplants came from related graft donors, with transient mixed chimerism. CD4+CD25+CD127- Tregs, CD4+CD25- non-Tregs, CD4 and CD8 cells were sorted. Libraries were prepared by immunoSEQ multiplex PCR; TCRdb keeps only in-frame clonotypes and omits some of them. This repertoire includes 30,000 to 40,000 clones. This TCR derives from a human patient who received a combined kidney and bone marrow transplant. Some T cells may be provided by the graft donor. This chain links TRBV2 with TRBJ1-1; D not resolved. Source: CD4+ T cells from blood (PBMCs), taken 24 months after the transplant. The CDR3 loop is CASSEPGRAEAFF. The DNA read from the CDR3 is TGTGCCAGCAGTGAACCGGGTCGCGCTGAA. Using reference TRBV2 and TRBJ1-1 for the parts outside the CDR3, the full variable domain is EPEVTQTPSHQVTQMGQEVILRCVPISNHLYFYWYRQILGQKVEFLVSFYNNEISEKSEIFDDQFSVERPDGSNFTLKIRSTKLEDSAMYFCASSEPGRAEAFFGQGTRLTVV.